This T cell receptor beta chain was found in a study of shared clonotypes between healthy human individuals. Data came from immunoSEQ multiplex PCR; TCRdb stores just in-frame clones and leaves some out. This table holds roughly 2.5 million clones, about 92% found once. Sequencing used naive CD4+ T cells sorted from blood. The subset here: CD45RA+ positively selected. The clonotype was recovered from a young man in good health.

CDR3 sequence (DNA): TGTGCCAGAAATCGACAGGTTGGCACAGATACGCAGTATTTT. It translates to CARNRQVGTDTQYF. The chain joins TRBV2 to TRBJ2-3; a possible D gene is TRBD1 (6 bases). This CDR3 has 14 residues. CDR1 SNHLY and CDR2 FYNNEI come from the germline V gene. V lost 9 bases and J 1 base, leaving 14 bases between the germline ends.